A single sample is the source of the 6 T cell receptor beta chains below, sequenced in a study of blood T cell repertoires in COVID-19. Clones were sequenced by immunoSEQ multiplex PCR, and TCRdb holds only the in-frame ones, with some missing. Among about 250,000 clones listed, about 85% were seen once. The sample was peripheral blood. The receptors were sampled from a woman older than 75 with acute or convalescent COVID-19.

The rearrangement uses TRBV18 and TRBJ1-2; TRBD1 agrees at 11 bases. Germline trimming cut 1 base from V and 3 bases from J; bases unmatched to any gene: 1. This CDR3 has 15 amino acids. The germline gives CDR1 KGHSH, CDR2 LQKENI. The CDR3 spells CASSPRGQGDYGYTF. The CDR3 coding sequence is TGTGCCAGCTCACCACGGGGACAGGGGGACTATGGCTACACCTTC.

The J gene is TRBJ2-1, the V gene TRBV5-3; the D gene is possibly TRBD2 (6 bases). Being an ORF, TRBV5-3 has a function that is uncertain. The CDR3 runs to 17 residues. V lost 5 bases and J 4 bases, leaving 22 bases between the germline ends. In DNA form, the CDR3 reads TGTGCCAGAAGTTCATCCCAAGACGGGACTTCTTACAATGAGCAGTTCTTC. It encodes CARSSSQDGTSYNEQFF.

Only a few counts were recorded for this clone. This chain connects TRBV19 to TRBJ2-3; 12 bases are a match to TRBD2. This CDR3 is 14 amino acids long. V shed 9 bases, J shed 11 bases, and the junction held 12 bases outside the gene matches. Germline CDR1 and CDR2: LNHDA and SQIVND (reference sequence). CDR3 amino acids: CASSTSGGPGGQYF. The CDR3 DNA follows: TGTGCCAGCTCAACTAGCGGGGGGCCGGGGGGGCAGTATTTT.

This chain connects TRBV6-6 to TRBJ2-7; 7 bases align to TRBD1. J was trimmed by 9 bases and V by 0 bases; bases with no gene match: 14. The CDR3 runs to 16 residues. CDR1 is MNHNY and CDR2 is SVGAGI in the germline V gene (reference sequence). The CDR3 nucleotides are TGTGCCAGCAGTTACTCACGGGACAGCAGCGTGGGCGGGCAGTACTTC. Amino acids: CASSYSRDSSVGGQYF.

The rearrangement uses TRBV29-1 and TRBJ1-2; D possibly corresponds to TRBD1 (5 bases). This CDR3 is 13 amino acids long. Germline V gives CDR1 SQVTM, CDR2 ANQGSEA. With 4 bases removed from V and 5 bases from J, the gap between germline ends came to 14 bases. The DNA of the CDR3 is TGCAGCGTTGTGCAGGAGGGACCGTATGGCTACACCTTC. Translating gives CSVVQEGPYGYTF.

This clone was counted only a few times. This sequence joins TRBV2 and TRBJ2-2; 7 nucleotides agree with TRBD1. The V gene end was trimmed by 7 bases and the J gene end by 0 bases; junction bases not matched to a gene: 2. The CDR3 loop spans 14 amino acids. The germline CDR1 and CDR2 sequences are SNHLY and FYNNEI. CDR3 loop: CASMRGPNTGELFF. The DNA of the CDR3 is TGTGCCAGCATGAGGGGGCCGAACACCGGGGAGCTGTTTTTT.